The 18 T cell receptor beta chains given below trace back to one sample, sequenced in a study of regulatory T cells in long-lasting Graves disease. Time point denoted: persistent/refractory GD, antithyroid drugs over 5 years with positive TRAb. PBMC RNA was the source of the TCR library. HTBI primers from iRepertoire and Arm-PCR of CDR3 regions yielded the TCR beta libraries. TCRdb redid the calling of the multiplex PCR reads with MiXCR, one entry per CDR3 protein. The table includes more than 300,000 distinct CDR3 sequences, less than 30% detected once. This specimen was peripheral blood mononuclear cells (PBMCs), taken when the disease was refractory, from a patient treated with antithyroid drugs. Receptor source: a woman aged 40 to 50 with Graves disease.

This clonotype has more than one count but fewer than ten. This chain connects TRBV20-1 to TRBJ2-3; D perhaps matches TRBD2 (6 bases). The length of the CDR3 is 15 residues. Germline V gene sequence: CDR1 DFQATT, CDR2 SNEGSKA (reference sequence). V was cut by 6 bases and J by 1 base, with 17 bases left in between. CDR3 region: CSASPASARTDTQYF. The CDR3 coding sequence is TGCAGTGCGTCCCCCGCTAGCGCCCGCACAGATACGCAGTATTTT.

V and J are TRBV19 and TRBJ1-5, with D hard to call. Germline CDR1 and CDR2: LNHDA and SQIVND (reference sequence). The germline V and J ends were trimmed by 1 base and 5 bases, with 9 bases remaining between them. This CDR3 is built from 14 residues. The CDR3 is CASSIGMRDQPQHF. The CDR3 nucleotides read TGTGCCAGTAGTATAGGAATGAGGGATCAGCCCCAGCATTTT.

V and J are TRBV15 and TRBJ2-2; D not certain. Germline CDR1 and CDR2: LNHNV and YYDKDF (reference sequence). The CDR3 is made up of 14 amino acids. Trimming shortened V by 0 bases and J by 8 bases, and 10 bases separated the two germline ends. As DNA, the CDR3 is TGTGCCACCAGCAGAGATCCATCCGGGGGGGAGCTGTTTTTT. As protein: CATSRDPSGGELFF.

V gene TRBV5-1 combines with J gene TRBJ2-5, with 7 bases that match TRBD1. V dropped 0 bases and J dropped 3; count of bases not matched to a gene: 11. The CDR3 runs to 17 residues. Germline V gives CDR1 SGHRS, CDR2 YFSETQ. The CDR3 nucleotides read TGCGCCAGCAGCTTGGGTTCGTACAGGGGAAAAGAAGAGACCCAGTACTTC. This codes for CASSLGSYRGKEETQYF.

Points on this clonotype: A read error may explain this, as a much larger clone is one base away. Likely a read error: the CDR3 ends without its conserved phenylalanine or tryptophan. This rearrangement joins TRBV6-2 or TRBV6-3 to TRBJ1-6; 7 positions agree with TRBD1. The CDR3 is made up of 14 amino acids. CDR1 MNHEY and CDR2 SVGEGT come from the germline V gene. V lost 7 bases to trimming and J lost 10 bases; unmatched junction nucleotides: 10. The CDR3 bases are TGTGCCAGCAAGGGGGCCCCGCCGAGGTCACCCCTCCACTCT. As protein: CASKGAPPRSPLHS.

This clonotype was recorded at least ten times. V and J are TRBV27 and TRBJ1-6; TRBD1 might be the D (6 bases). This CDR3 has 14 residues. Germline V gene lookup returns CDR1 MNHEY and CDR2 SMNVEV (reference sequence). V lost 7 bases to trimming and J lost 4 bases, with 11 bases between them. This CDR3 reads CASTPTGYNSPLHF. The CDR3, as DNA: TGTGCCAGCACCCCGACAGGATATAATTCACCCCTCCACTTT.

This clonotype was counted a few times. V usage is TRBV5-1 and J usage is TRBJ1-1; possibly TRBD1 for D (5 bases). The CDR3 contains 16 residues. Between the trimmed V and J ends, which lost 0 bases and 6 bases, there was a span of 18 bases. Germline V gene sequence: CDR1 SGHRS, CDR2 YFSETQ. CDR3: CASSLGPMGHFPEAFF. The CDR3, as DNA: TGCGCCAGCAGCTTGGGACCCATGGGGCATTTCCCTGAAGCTTTCTTT. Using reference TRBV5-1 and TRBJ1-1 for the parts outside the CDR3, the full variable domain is KAGVTQTPRYLIKTRGQQVTLSCSPISGHRSVSWYQQTPGQGLQFLFEYFSETQRNKGNFPGRFSGRQFSNSRSEMNVSTLELGDSALYLCASSLGPMGHFPEAFFGQGTRLTVV.

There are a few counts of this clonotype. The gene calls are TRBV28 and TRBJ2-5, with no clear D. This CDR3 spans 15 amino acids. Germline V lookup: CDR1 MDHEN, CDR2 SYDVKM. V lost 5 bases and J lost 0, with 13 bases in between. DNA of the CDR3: TGTGCCAGCAGTCCTGGCAAGGCCTACCAAGAGACCCAGTACTTC. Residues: CASSPGKAYQETQYF.

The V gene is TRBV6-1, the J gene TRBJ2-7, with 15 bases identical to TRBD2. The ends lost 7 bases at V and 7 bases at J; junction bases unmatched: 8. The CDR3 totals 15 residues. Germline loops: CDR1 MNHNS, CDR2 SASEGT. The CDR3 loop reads CASTLWGLAGGEQYF. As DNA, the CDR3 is TGTGCCAGCACCCTGTGGGGACTAGCGGGAGGAGAGCAGTACTTC.

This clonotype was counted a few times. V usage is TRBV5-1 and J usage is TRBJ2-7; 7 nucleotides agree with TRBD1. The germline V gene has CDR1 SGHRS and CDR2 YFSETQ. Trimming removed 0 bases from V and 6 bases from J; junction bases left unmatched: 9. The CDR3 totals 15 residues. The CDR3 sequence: CASSLEYGQGVEQYF. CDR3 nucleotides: TGCGCCAGCAGCTTGGAGTATGGGCAGGGGGTCGAGCAGTACTTC.

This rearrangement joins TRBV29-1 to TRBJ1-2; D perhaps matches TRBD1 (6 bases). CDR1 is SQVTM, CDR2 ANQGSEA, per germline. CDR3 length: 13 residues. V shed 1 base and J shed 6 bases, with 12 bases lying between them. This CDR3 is CSVEVQGIHGYTF. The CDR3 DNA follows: TGCAGCGTTGAAGTACAGGGAATACATGGCTACACCTTC.

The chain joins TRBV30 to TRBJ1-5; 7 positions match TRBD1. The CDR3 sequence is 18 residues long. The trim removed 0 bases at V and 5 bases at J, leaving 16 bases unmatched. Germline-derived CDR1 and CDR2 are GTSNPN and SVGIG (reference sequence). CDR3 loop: CAWSVPWGMTGLDQPQHF. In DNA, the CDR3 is TGTGCCTGGAGTGTACCTTGGGGAATGACAGGGCTTGATCAGCCCCAGCATTTT.

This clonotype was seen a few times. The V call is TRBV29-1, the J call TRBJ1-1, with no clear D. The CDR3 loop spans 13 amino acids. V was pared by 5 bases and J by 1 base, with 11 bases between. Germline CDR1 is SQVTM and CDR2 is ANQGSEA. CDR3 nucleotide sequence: TGCAGCGTTAGGCACAGCTCGAACACTGAAGCTTTCTTT. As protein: CSVRHSSNTEAFF.

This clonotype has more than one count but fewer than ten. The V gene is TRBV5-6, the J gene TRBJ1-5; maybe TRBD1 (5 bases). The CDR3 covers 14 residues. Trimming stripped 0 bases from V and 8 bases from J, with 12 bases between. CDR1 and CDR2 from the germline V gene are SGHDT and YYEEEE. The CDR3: CASSLGRGVKPQHF. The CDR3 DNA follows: TGTGCCAGCAGCTTGGGACGGGGGGTGAAGCCCCAGCATTTT.

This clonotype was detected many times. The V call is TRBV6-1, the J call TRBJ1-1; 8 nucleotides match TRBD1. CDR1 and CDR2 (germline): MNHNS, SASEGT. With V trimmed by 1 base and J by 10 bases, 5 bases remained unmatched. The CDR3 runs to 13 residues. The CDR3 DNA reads TGTGCCAGCAGTGAAGGGGACAGGCCTCTAGCTTTCTTT. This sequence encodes CASSEGDRPLAFF.

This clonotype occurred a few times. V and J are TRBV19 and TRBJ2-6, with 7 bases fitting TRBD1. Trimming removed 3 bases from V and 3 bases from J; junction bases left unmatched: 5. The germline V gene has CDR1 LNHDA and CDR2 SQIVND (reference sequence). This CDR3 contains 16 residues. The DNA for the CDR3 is TGTGCCAGTAGTATGGAAGGGGGCGTTGGGGCCAACGTCCTGACTTTC. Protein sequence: CASSMEGGVGANVLTF.

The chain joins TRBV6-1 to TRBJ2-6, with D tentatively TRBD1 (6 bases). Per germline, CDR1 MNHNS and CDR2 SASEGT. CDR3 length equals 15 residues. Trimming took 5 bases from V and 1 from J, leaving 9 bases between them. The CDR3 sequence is CASSNDRSGANVLTF. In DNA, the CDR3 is TGTGCCAGCAGTAACGACAGGTCTGGGGCCAACGTCCTGACTTTC.

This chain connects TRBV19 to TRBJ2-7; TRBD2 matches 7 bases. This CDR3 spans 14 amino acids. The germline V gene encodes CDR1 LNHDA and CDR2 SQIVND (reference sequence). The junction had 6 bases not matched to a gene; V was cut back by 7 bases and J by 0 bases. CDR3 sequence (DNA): TGTGCCAGTACCCCTACTAGCGTCTCCTACGAGCAGTACTTC. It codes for CASTPTSVSYEQYF.